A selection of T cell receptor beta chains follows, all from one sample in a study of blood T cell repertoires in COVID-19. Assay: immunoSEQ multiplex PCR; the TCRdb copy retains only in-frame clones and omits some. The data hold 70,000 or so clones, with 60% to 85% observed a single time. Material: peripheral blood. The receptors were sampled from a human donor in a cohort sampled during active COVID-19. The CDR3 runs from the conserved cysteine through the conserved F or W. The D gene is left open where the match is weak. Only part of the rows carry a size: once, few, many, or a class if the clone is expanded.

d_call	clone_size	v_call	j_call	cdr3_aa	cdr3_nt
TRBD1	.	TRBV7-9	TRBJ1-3	CASSFLSGQGRSGNTIYF	TGTGCCAGCAGCTTTTTATCGGGACAGGGGCGCTCTGGAAACACCATATATTTT
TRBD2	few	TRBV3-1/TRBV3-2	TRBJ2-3	CASTGRTSGRGTDTQYF	TGTGCCAGCACCGGAAGGACTAGCGGGAGGGGAACAGATACGCAGTATTTT
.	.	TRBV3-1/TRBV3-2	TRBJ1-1	CASSFDRSNTEAFF	TGTGCCAGCAGCTTTGACAGATCGAACACTGAAGCTTTCTTT
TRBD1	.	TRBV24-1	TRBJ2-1	CATSDPDRVNEQFF	TGTGCCACCAGTGATCCGGACAGGGTCAATGAGCAGTTCTTC
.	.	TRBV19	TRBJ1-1	CASSDQGMNTEAFF	TGTGCCAGTAGTGATCAGGGCATGAACACTGAAGCTTTCTTT
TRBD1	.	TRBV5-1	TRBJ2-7	CASSLSGQGASYEQYF	TGCGCCAGCAGCTTGTCGGGTCAGGGGGCGTCCTACGAGCAGTACTTC
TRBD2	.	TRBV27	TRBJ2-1	CASSLSGRSTEQFF	TGTGCCAGCAGTTTAAGCGGGAGGAGCACTGAGCAGTTCTTC
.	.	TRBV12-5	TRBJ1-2	CASGPLTGRRDGYTF	TGTGCTAGTGGTCCTCTGACAGGCCGCCGAGATGGCTACACCTTC
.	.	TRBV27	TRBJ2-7	CASSLAGGQTYEQYF	TGTGCCAGCAGTTTAGCCGGGGGGCAGACCTACGAGCAGTACTTC
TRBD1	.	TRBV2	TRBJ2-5	CASSSSDRGQETQYF	TGTGCCAGCAGTTCGTCCGACAGGGGCCAAGAGACCCAGTACTTC
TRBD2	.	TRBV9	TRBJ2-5	CASSVSGGAPETQYF	TGTGCCAGCAGCGTTAGCGGGGGGGCCCCTGAGACCCAGTACTTC
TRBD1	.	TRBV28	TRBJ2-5	CASSTGGRETQYF	TGTGCCAGCAGTACAGGGGGCCGGGAGACCCAGTACTTC
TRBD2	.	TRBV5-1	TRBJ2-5	CASSPGLAGGQETQYF	TGCGCCAGCAGCCCTGGACTAGCGGGGGGGCAAGAGACCCAGTACTTC
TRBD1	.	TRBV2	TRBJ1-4	CATTGQGVEKLFF	TGTGCCACTACGGGACAGGGAGTTGAAAAACTGTTTTTT
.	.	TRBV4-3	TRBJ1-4	CASSPTWQGRGEKLFF	TGCGCCAGCAGCCCCACGTGGCAGGGAAGGGGGGAAAAACTGTTTTTT
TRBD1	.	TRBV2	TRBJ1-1	CASSSQGGVTEAFF	TGTGCCAGCAGCTCCCAGGGGGGAGTTACTGAAGCTTTCTTT
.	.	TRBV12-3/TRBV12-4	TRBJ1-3	CASSSSGSRIYF	TGTGCCAGCAGTTCCAGCGGGTCCCGCATATATTTT
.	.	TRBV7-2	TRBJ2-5	CASSSSYQETQYF	TGTGCCAGCAGCTCGTCCTACCAAGAGACCCAGTACTTC
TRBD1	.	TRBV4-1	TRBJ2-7	CASSPWTGDSYEQYF	TGCGCCAGCAGCCCCTGGACAGGGGATTCCTACGAGCAGTACTTC
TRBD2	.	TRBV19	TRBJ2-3	CASTQSGTRADTQYF	TGTGCCAGTACTCAATCCGGGACTAGAGCAGATACGCAGTATTTT